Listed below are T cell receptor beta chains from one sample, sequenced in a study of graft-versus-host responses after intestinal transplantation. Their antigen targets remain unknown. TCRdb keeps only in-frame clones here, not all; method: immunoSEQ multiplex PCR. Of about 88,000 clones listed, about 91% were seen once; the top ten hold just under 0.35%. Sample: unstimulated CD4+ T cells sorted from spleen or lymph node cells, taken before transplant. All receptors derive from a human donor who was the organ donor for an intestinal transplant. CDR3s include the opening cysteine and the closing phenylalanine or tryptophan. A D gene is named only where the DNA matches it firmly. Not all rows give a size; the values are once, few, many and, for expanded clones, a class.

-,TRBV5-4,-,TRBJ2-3,TGTGCCAGCAGCTTGGTGGAGGGGACAGATACGCAGTATTTT,CASSLVEGTDTQYF
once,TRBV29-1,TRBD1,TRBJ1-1,TGCAGCGTTGGGGGGGATGCAGGGGGCTCCGGGGGTTTCTTT,CSVGGDAGGSGGFF
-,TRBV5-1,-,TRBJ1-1,TGCGCCAGCAGCTTGGACAGGGAAGACACTGAAGCTTTCTTT,CASSLDREDTEAFF
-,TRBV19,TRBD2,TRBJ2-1,TGTGCCAGTAGAGCGCGAACGACTAGCGTCACCTCCTACAATGAGCAGTTCTTC,CASRARTTSVTSYNEQFF
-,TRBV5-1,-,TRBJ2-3,TGCGCCAGCAGCTTGACTAGGTTGGTCCGTACAGATACGCAGTATTTT,CASSLTRLVRTDTQYF
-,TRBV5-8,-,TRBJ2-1,TGTGCCAGCAGCTTGTATCAGGGAAACAATGAGCAGTTCTTC,CASSLYQGNNEQFF
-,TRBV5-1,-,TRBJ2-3,TGCGCCAGCAGCTTGGAACCTCCTAATACGCAGTATTTT,CASSLEPPNTQYF
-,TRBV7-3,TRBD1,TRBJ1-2,TGTGCCAGCAGCTTACAGGCAGGGGGCAGCAACTATGGCTACACCTTC,CASSLQAGGSNYGYTF
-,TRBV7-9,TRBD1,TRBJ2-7,TGTGCCAGCAGCTTACTTTACGGGGACAGGGGATCCTACGAGCAGTACTTC,CASSLLYGDRGSYEQYF
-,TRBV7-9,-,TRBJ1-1,TGTGCCAGCAGCTTAGGGGCTGAGAACACTGAAGCTTTCTTT,CASSLGAENTEAFF
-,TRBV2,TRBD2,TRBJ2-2,TGTGCCAGCAGTTCAGCGGGGGGGTTTTATGGGGAGCTGTTTTTT,CASSSAGGFYGELFF
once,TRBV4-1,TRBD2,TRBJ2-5,TGCGCCAGCAGAGGCATACTAGCGGGGGCGAAAGAGACCCAGTACTTC,CASRGILAGAKETQYF
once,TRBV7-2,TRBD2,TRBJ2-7,TGTGCCAGCAGCTTAGGGGGGACTAGCGGGAGAGGGGTCTACGAGCAGTACTTC,CASSLGGTSGRGVYEQYF
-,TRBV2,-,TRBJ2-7,TGTGCCAGTAAACGGACAGAAACCTACGAGCAGTACTTC,CASKRTETYEQYF
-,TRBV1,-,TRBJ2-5,TGCACCAGCAGCCAAGAGAGGTCTACTAGCACCATAACCCAGTACTTC,CTSSQERSTSTITQYF
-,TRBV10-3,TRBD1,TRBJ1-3,TGTGCCATCAGTGAAAATGACAGGGATGGAAACACCATATATTTT,CAISENDRDGNTIYF
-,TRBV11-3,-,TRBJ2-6,TGTGCCAGCAGTAAAGGGGGTACTGGGGCCAACGTCCTGACTTTC,CASSKGGTGANVLTF
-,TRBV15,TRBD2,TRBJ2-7,TGTGCCACCAGCAGAGATCGGGGGGGAACCGAGCAGTACTTC,CATSRDRGGTEQYF
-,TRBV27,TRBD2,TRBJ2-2,TGTGCCAGCAGTGCCAGGACTAGCGGGAACGGGGAGCTGTTTTTT,CASSARTSGNGELFF
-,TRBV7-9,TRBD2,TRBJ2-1,TGTGCCAGCAGCTTATCTAGCGGTGCCTCCTACAATGAGCAGTTCTTC,CASSLSSGASYNEQFF
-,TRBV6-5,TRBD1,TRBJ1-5,TGTGCCAGCAGTCAAGACAGGGATCAGCCCCAGCATTTT,CASSQDRDQPQHF
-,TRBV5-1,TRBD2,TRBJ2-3,TGCGCCAGCAGCTTAAAACAGGGGCCGGGACTAGCGGGAGGGCCCAGAGATACGCAGTATTTT,CASSLKQGPGLAGGPRDTQYF
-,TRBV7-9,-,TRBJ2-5,TGTGCCAGCAGCTTAGAATTACAAGAGACCCAGTACTTC,CASSLELQETQYF
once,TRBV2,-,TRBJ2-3,TGTGCCAGCAGTGTCCTGACAGTCACAGATACGCAGTATTTT,CASSVLTVTDTQYF
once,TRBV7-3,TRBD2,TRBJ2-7,TGTGCCAGCAACCCAGACGGTGGTAGGGCGGGAGTAAACGAGCAGTACTTC,CASNPDGGRAGVNEQYF
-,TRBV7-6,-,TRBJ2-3,TGTGCCAGCAGCTTACAACACGGCACAGATACGCAGTATTTT,CASSLQHGTDTQYF
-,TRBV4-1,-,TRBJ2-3,TGCGCCAGCAGCCGTGACCTGAGGGCTAGCGGCACAGATACGCAGTATTTT,CASSRDLRASGTDTQYF
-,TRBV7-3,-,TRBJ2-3,TGTGCCAGCAGCTCGCAGGATACGCAGTATTTT,CASSSQDTQYF
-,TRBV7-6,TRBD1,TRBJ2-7,TGTGCCAGCAGCCGCATAGGGACAGACTCCTACGAGCAGTACTTC,CASSRIGTDSYEQYF
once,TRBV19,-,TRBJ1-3,TGTGCCAGCTCTTGGGGGCTCGGGGACACCATATATTTT,CASSWGLGDTIYF
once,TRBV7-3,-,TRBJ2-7,TGTGCCAGCAGCTTATCATACAGCTCCTACGAGCAGTACTTC,CASSLSYSSYEQYF
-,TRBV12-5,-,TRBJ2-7,TGTGCTAGTGGTTTGGAGCGAGCGGGCACTGACGAGCAGTACTTC,CASGLERAGTDEQYF
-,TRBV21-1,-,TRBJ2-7,TGTGCCAGCCCGGGGGACAGGGAAATCTCCTACGAGCAGTACTTC,CASPGDREISYEQYF
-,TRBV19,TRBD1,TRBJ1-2,TGTGCCAGTAGTATGTCGGACAGGGGGCCCTATGGCTACACCTTC,CASSMSDRGPYGYTF
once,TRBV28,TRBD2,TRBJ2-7,TGTGCCAGCAGTCCCTCCCCCCTAGCGGGACTGAAGCAGTACTTC,CASSPSPLAGLKQYF
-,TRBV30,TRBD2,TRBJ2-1,TGTGCCTGGAGCACCGGCAGCGGGATGGTAGATGAGCAGTTCTTC,CAWSTGSGMVDEQFF
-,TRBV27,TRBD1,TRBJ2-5,TGTGCCAGCAGTCCTCAGGGGACAGGGGACCGGGGCCAGTACTTC,CASSPQGTGDRGQYF
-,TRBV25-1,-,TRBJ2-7,TGTGCCAGCAGTGAATATTTAGGGGCGGGGTCCTACGAGCAGTACTTC,CASSEYLGAGSYEQYF
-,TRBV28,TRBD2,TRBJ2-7,TGTGCCGGGGCCACGGGAGGTTCCCACGAGCAGTACTTC,CAGATGGSHEQYF
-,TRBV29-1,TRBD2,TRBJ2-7,TGCAGCGTTAGCGGGACCCATATCTACGAGCAGTACTTC,CSVSGTHIYEQYF
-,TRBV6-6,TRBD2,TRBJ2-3,TGTGCCAGCAGTTACTTACTAGCGGGGGGAGATACGCAGTATTTT,CASSYLLAGGDTQYF